This TCR beta chain was profiled in a study of identical twins. Study-level results: Out-of-frame alpha sequences common to twins were enriched for low generation probability. Out-of-frame TCR alpha sharing in monozygotic twins exceeded recombination model predictions.

Only a few counts were recorded for this clonotype. Its antigen is unknown. TCRdb re-called the 5' RACE reads through MiXCR, storing one row per CDR3 protein. The repertoire holds about 890,000 distinct CDR3 sequences, with approximately 13% as singletons. Only healthy Caucasians were included as donors. Germline CDR1 and CDR2: MDHEN and SYDVKM. The V segment lost 4 bases and the J segment 4 bases; nucleotides outside the gene matches: 7. The CDR3 has 14 amino acids. The data also belong to a second study, concerning yellow fever vaccine responses in identical twins. This second report adds: Twins' vaccine T cell response reportedly seemed partly convergent, partly personalized.

The rearrangement joins TRBV28 to TRBJ2-7, with TRBD1 identical over 7 bases. The source is a woman under 30 in good health. The sample was PBMCs. CDR3 nucleotide sequence: TGTGCCAGCAGTTCCCGGGACAGTCGATACGAGCAGTACTTC. It encodes CASSSRDSRYEQYF.